A single sample is the source of the 31 T cell receptor delta chains below, sequenced in a study of γδ T cells in repeated Plasmodium falciparum infection. TCRdb re-called clones from the multiplex PCR reads via CATT. The sample has 55,000 to 70,000 delta-chain clones, roughly 1.8% seen once. Flow sorting of PBMC yielded separate Vgamma9/Vdelta2+ and Vdelta2-negative gammadelta T cell populations for bulk repertoire analysis. The sequenced sample was gamma-delta T cells from blood. The receptors stem from a pool of human donors (malaria-infected and uninfected, not separated).

This clone has ten or more counts. TCRdb shows a much larger clone's protein in place of this DNA's translation, and the two differ at residue 7, likely through a read error; the protein shown is translated from the DNA. The chain employs TRDV1 and TRDJ1; no firm D call. V was trimmed by 3 bases and J by 4 bases, leaving 21 bases between them. Germline CDR1 and CDR2: TSWWSYY and QGS. The CDR3 loop spans 17 amino acids. The CDR3 DNA sequence: TGTGCTCTTGGGGATACACTCCAGGGAGGGTACAACGATAAACTCATCTTT. Translation: CALGDTLQGGYNDKLIF.

Remarks on this clone: This DNA's translation and the protein TCRdb lists, from a much larger clone, do not match at residue 12, likely due to a read error; the protein shown is translated from the DNA. The chain employs TRDV3 and TRDJ1; 7 nucleotides agree with TRDD3. The J gene is absent in TCRdb and was assigned here via DNA matching to germline. V lost 4 bases to trimming and J lost 6 bases; unmatched junction nucleotides: 35. Germline CDR1 reads TVYSNPD; CDR2 reads GDNSRS (reference sequence). The CDR3 consists of 21 residues. The CDR3: CASSGGPKTYWERIPEHKLIF. CDR3 sequence (DNA): TGTGCCTCTTCTGGGGGTCCTAAAACCTACTGGGAGAGGATCCCGGAACATAAACTCATCTTT.

Of note for this clone: This likely came from a read error, as a far larger clone is one base away. The sample contains more than one DNA sequence encoding this CDR3. The chain is built from TRDV1 and TRDJ2; 11 bases are a match to TRDD3. CDR3 length equals 22 residues. CDR1 and CDR2 from the germline V gene are TSWWSYY and QGS. The CDR3 DNA is TGTGCTCTTGGGGACCCTCGCTACTGGGGGATAAGAAGGTTAGGGTTGACGGCACAACTCTTCTTT. It specifies CALGDPRYWGIRRLGLTAQLFF.

Points on this clone: TCRdb records a much larger clone's protein for this DNA, with a difference at residue 18 that likely arises from a read error; the protein given is the translation of the DNA. V gene TRDV1 combines with J gene TRDJ1; 11 bases align to TRDD3. Matching the DNA to germline supplied the J gene, which TCRdb does not give. V shed 4 bases and J 10 bases; nucleotides not matched to a gene: 29. The CDR3 covers 21 residues. Germline V gene lookup returns CDR1 TSWWSYY and CDR2 QGS. This chain's CDR3 is CALGVPSYGIWGIRPGVRLIF. DNA for the CDR3: TGTGCTCTTGGGGTTCCTTCCTACGGGATATGGGGGATACGCCCAGGGGTTAGACTCATCTTT.

About this clone: The TCRdb protein, from a much larger clone, departs from this DNA's translation at residue 17, likely by read error; the protein shown derives from the DNA. The chain links TRDV2 to TRDJ1; 9 positions match TRDD2. Here the J gene came from matching the DNA to germline, since TCRdb omits it. After removal of 3 bases from V and 8 bases from J, the junction contained 30 bases not matched to a gene. This CDR3 region has 21 residues. Germline CDR1 is GEAIGNYY and CDR2 is EKD. The CDR3 sequence: CACDQAPSYVEGKVRNGKLIF. In nucleotides, the CDR3 is TGTGCCTGTGACCAAGCACCTTCCTACGTGGAGGGAAAGGTTCGTAACGGCAAACTCATCTTT.

This clone was found a few times. This sequence is one base from a far larger clone and is likely a read error. This specimen includes other DNA sequences encoding the same CDR3. Here the CDR3 reads CACDPYWGIRLYTDKLIF. The CDR3 coding sequence is TGTGCCTGTGATCCCTACTGGGGGATACGCCTTTACACCGATAAACTCATCTTT. V gene TRDV2 combines with J gene TRDJ1, with 13 bases aligning to TRDD3. TCRdb carries no J gene annotation; the J gene was assigned here by matching the DNA with germline. CDR1 is GEAIGNYY and CDR2 is EKD in the germline V gene. The V and J ends lost 4 bases and 0 bases, in that order; junction bases with no gene match: 10. The CDR3 is made up of 18 amino acids.

Worth noting for this clone: With a far larger clone one base away, a read error is the likely cause. The CDR3 nucleotides are TGTGCTTTCCCAGGAACCCCCCCGTGGATCTGGGGGATACGGGGATCCGATAAGCTCATCTTT. It translates to CAFPGTPPWIWGIRGSDKLIF. No J gene was named, though the V gene is TRDV3; the table's D call, TRDD3, has no DNA check behind it. This CDR3 spans 21 amino acids. CDR1 TVYSNPD and CDR2 GDNSRS come from the germline V gene (reference sequence).

This clone was picked up many times. A read error likely explains why the TCRdb protein, taken from a much larger clone, differs from this DNA's translation at residue 17; the protein shown is translated from the DNA. The chain recombines TRDV3 with TRDJ1; D is perhaps TRDD3 (6 bases). V lost 2 bases to trimming and J lost 3 bases, with 40 bases between them. CDR1 is TVYSNPD and CDR2 is GDNSRS in the germline V gene (reference sequence). This CDR3 has 22 residues. The CDR3 is CAFREGRFSPFWGPGRADKLIF. As DNA, the CDR3 is TGTGCCTTTCGTGAAGGGCGCTTCTCCCCTTTCTGGGGTCCAGGGAGAGCCGATAAACTCATCTTT.

In regard to this clone: TCRdb's protein for this DNA is that of a much larger clone and differs from the translation at residue 9, likely a read error; the protein shown is the DNA translation. This sample also contains other DNA sequences that code for the same CDR3. The chain carries TRDV1 and TRDJ1; the match to TRDD2 covers 7 bases. J gave up 8 bases and V 0 bases, and 15 bases lay outside the gene matches. CDR1 is TSWWSYY, CDR2 QGS, per germline. The CDR3 consists of 17 residues. As DNA, the CDR3 is TGTGCTCTTGGGGAACTCCTACGGCCGGAACTTCCTAGCAAACTCATCTTT. Its translation: CALGELLRPELPSKLIF.

As for this clone: The protein that TCRdb holds for this DNA derives from a much larger clone and differs from the translated DNA at residue 14, which likely indicates a read error; the protein shown here is translated from the DNA. V and J are TRDV1 and TRDJ1, with 7 bases aligning to TRDD3. V lost 1 base and J lost 2; bases outside the gene matches: 19. The CDR3 is made up of 20 amino acids. CDR1 is TSWWSYY, CDR2 QGS, per germline. CDR3 DNA: TGTGCTCTTGGGGAACGCCTACGCACCAGCTACTGGGGATTGACCGATAAACTCATCTTT. This sequence encodes CALGERLRTSYWGLTDKLIF.

This clone occurred many times. One base separates it from a far larger clone, so it is likely a read error. Different DNA sequences within this sample yield the same CDR3. The genes are TRDV1 and TRDJ1; TRDD3 matches 8 bases. Germline V gene sequence: CDR1 TSWWSYY, CDR2 QGS. Trimming removed 2 bases from V and 8 bases from J; junction bases left unmatched: 16. This CDR3 comprises 17 residues. CDR3 region: CALGEGTLGDYTDKLIF. For the CDR3, the DNA is TGTGCTCTTGGGGAAGGAACTTTGGGGGATTACACGGACAAACTCATCTTT.

This clone was observed a few times. TCRdb's protein, taken from a much larger clone, differs from this DNA's translation at residue 12, likely owing to a read error; the protein displayed comes from the DNA. As DNA, the CDR3 is TGTGCCTCCCGCGGACCTACGCCGCTACTGGGGGGCACCGATAAACTCATCTTT. Protein sequence: CASRGPTPLLGGTDKLIF. The chain couples TRDV3 to TRDJ1; 8 bases map to TRDD3. V lost 4 bases, J lost 1 base, and 20 bases stayed unmatched. This CDR3 region has 18 residues. Germline loops: CDR1 TVYSNPD, CDR2 GDNSRS (reference sequence).

This clone was seen a handful of times. Translating this DNA gives a protein that differs at residue 10 from the TCRdb one, which belongs to a much larger clone; a read error is likely, and the protein shown is this translation. The genes are TRDV3 and TRDJ1; D is possibly TRDD2 (6 bases). The CDR3 runs 19 residues. The germline V gene has CDR1 TVYSNPD and CDR2 GDNSRS (reference sequence). V was pared by 0 bases and J by 7 bases, with 33 bases between. Written as DNA, the CDR3 is TGTGCCTTTAGCCCCAGACATCCTACGAGCCCCTCGGTACTAGTTAAACTCATCTTT. Translated: CAFSPRHPTSPSVLVKLIF.

This clone occurred many times. The rearrangement uses TRDV2 and TRDJ1, with D hard to call. The CDR3 runs to 12 residues. Germline V gene sequence: CDR1 GEAIGNYY, CDR2 EKD. CDR3 sequence (DNA): TGTGCAAGAACCCTATACACCGATAAACTCATCTTT. Translated, it gives CARTLYTDKLIF.

A few counts support this clone. The protein that TCRdb holds for this DNA derives from a much larger clone and differs from the translated DNA at residue 9, which likely indicates a read error; the protein shown here is translated from the DNA. In nucleotides, the CDR3 is TGTGCTCTTGGGGGCAAACGAGTCTCCCCCGGGGTGATGTACACCGATAAACTCATCTTT. It yields the protein CALGGKRVSPGVMYTDKLIF. V gene TRDV1 combines with J gene TRDJ1, with D uncertain. The J gene, missing from TCRdb, was assigned here through DNA to germline matching. Per the germline V gene, CDR1 is TSWWSYY and CDR2 is QGS. The CDR3 loop spans 20 amino acids. V lost 4 bases to trimming and J lost 0 bases, with 27 bases between them.

This clone was seen more than once but under ten times. TCRdb assigns this DNA the protein of a much larger clone, which departs from its translation at residue 4; this likely reflects a read error, and the protein shown comes from translating the DNA. With the J gene uncalled, the V gene is TRDV1; TRDD3 is the table's D call and was not checked against the DNA. The CDR3 is 22 residues long. Per germline, CDR1 TSWWSYY and CDR2 QGS. CDR3 loop: CALEEPRRRDTRTPFHSDKVIF. CDR3 nucleotides: TGTGCTCTTGAGGAACCTCGGAGAAGAGATACGCGGACACCATTCCACAGCGATAAAGTCATCTTT.

A word on this clone: The protein that TCRdb holds for this DNA derives from a much larger clone and differs from the translated DNA at residue 9, which likely indicates a read error; the protein shown here is translated from the DNA. The chain recombines TRDV1 with TRDJ1, with D possibly being TRDD3 (5 bases). This CDR3 has 22 amino acids. From germline, CDR1 is TSWWSYY and CDR2 QGS. Trimming took off 5 bases at V and 6 bases at J, with 40 bases between the two ends. In nucleotides, the CDR3 is TGTGCTCTTGGGCAAAGCTTACTACCCATGAGCCACCTATACTGGAAAACCTATAAACTCATCTTT. It is translated as CALGQSLLPMSHLYWKTYKLIF.

This clone was picked up many times. Since a far larger clone is one base different, this is likely a read error. Other nucleotide sequences from this sample produce the same CDR3. This chain links TRDV1 with TRDJ1, with 7 bases lining up with TRDD2. J gave up 3 bases and V 0 bases, and 19 bases lay outside the gene matches. The V gene's germline CDR1 is TSWWSYY and CDR2 QGS. The CDR3 runs 20 residues. This CDR3 is CALGELSYSTRDPKADKLIF. The CDR3, as DNA: TGTGCTCTTGGGGAACTTTCCTACTCCACAAGGGACCCAAAGGCCGATAAACTCATCTTT.

Of note for this clone: For this DNA, TCRdb reports the protein of a much larger clone, which diverges at residue 11, most likely from a read error; the protein presented here is translated directly from the DNA. The chain is built from TRDV1 and TRDJ1, with a weak D call TRDD3 (7 bases). The germline V gene has CDR1 TSWWSYY and CDR2 QGS. There are 17 residues in the CDR3. The germline V and J ends were trimmed by 5 bases and 4 bases, with 23 bases remaining between them. The CDR3, as DNA: TGTGCTCTTGGGAGCGCTTCCTTCTGGGGGGGACACGATAAACTCATCTTT. Its translation is CALGSASFWGGHDKLIF.

This clone was counted at least ten times. Just one base apart from a much larger clone, this may be a read error. The sample contains more than one DNA sequence encoding this CDR3. The chain carries TRDV1 and TRDJ1; 8 bases are a match to TRDD2. The CDR3 loop spans 25 amino acids. J gave up 5 bases and V 0 bases, and 35 bases lay outside the gene matches. The germline CDR1 and CDR2 sequences are TSWWSYY and QGS. The DNA for the CDR3 is TGTGCTCTTGGGGAACTCGGGCCCGCTTCCTACAGCTGGGGATTCCCCCTGTTCCTAGCGGATAAACTCATCTTT. It encodes CALGELGPASYSWGFPLFLADKLIF.

In this sample, this clone turned up a few times. Only one base separates this from a far larger clonotype, so it likely reflects a read error. The same CDR3 also results from other DNA sequences found in this sample. This chain connects TRDV2 to TRDJ1; TRDD2 agrees at 7 bases. As TCRdb names no J gene, one was assigned here on the basis of a DNA match to germline. The CDR3 is 21 amino acids. Germline V CDR1 and CDR2: GEAIGNYY, EKD. The junction had 28 bases not matched to a gene; V was cut back by 3 bases and J by 4 bases. The CDR3 spells CACDFRLPPTTKGTPNDKLIF. The DNA for the CDR3 is TGTGCCTGTGACTTTCGCCTTCCTCCTACTACTAAGGGCACGCCGAACGATAAACTCATCTTT.

This clone was seen only a few times. The protein recorded in TCRdb matches a much larger clone and deviates from this DNA's translation at residue 11, suggesting a read error; the protein here is obtained by translating the DNA. The V gene is TRDV1, the J gene TRDJ1; maybe TRDD3 (6 bases). The CDR3 is made up of 21 amino acids. Germline assignment: CDR1 TSWWSYY and CDR2 QGS. The CDR3 DNA follows: TGTGCTCTTGGGGAACGTCCGAGGTACTGGGAAATGGTTCGGTACACCGATAAGCTCATCTTT. Translated: CALGERPRYWEMVRYTDKLIF.

This clone was observed at least ten times. For this DNA, TCRdb reports the protein of a much larger clone, which diverges at residue 12, most likely from a read error; the protein presented here is translated directly from the DNA. Other DNA variants within this sample encode the same CDR3. The chain combines TRDV1 with TRDJ1, with 11 bases lining up with TRDD3. Per germline, CDR1 TSWWSYY and CDR2 QGS. The CDR3 has 17 residues. Trimming removed 2 bases from V and 6 bases from J; junction bases left unmatched: 11. CDR3 residues: CALGEGVGDTNAYKLIF. In DNA, the CDR3 is TGTGCTCTTGGGGAAGGAGTGGGGGATACGAATGCGTATAAACTCATCTTT.

About this clone: The protein TCRdb gives is from a much larger clone and does not agree with this DNA's translation at residue 18, likely a read error; the protein shown here comes from the DNA. No call exists for the J gene, whereas the V gene is TRDV3; TRDD3 reflects the table's D call only, with no check against the DNA. Germline V gene data show CDR1 as TVYSNPD and CDR2 as GDNSRS (reference sequence). This CDR3 spans 19 amino acids. The CDR3, as DNA: TGTGCCTCTCCTACGTTCTCTGGGGGATACGCGTCGGCCACCGATAAACTCACCTTT. Its translation: CASPTFSGGYASATDKLTF.

In this sample, this clone turned up many times. The genes are TRDV1 and TRDJ1; TRDD2 agrees at 7 bases. After removal of 0 bases from V and 0 bases from J, the junction contained 25 bases not matched to a gene. Germline loops: CDR1 TSWWSYY, CDR2 QGS. The CDR3 runs 23 residues. This CDR3 reads CALGELSSFLLIPGGWYTDKLIF. CDR3 in DNA: TGTGCTCTTGGGGAACTATCAAGTTTCCTACTGATACCGGGGGGTTGGTACACCGATAAACTCATCTTT.

As regards this clone: TCRdb records a much larger clone's protein for this DNA, with a difference at residue 12 that likely arises from a read error; the protein given is the translation of the DNA. V usage is TRDV3 and J usage is TRDJ1, with TRDD3 identical over 11 bases. The J gene, missing from TCRdb, was assigned here through DNA to germline matching. This CDR3 is built from 17 residues. Germline trimming cut 1 base from V and 4 bases from J; bases unmatched to any gene: 14. Germline V gene lookup returns CDR1 TVYSNPD and CDR2 GDNSRS (reference sequence). The CDR3 protein is CAFTKGYWGIEGDKLIF. As DNA, the CDR3 is TGTGCCTTTACGAAGGGGTACTGGGGGATAGAAGGCGATAAACTCATCTTT.

This clone was observed a few times. TCRdb's protein, taken from a much larger clone, differs from this DNA's translation at residue 3, likely owing to a read error; the protein displayed comes from the DNA. The chain joins TRDV2 to TRDJ1, with 10 bases lining up with TRDD3. TCRdb leaves out the J gene; it was filled in here by matching the DNA to germline. CDR3 length equals 25 residues. Looked up from germline, CDR1 is GEAIGNYY and CDR2 is EKD. The CDR3 DNA reads as TGTGCCCGTGACCCGATCCGTTCAAGTTCCTACTCGTGGGGGATACTAAGGGCGTACACCGATAAACTCATCTTT. It translates to CARDPIRSSSYSWGILRAYTDKLIF.

In regard to this clone: This DNA translates differently at residue 22 from the TCRdb protein, which is that of a much larger clone; a read error is likely, and the protein shown is the DNA's own translation. The chain has TRDV1 and TRDJ1; D assignment may be TRDD2 or TRDD3 (9 bases each). TCRdb is silent on the J gene; assignment here came from matching the DNA to germline. Germline V gene data show CDR1 as TSWWSYY and CDR2 as QGS. The CDR3 loop spans 26 amino acids. The CDR3 reads CALGEAGPSYGRSTGGPRWVTGKLIF. Written as DNA, the CDR3 is TGTGCTCTTGGGGAAGCGGGGCCTTCCTACGGGAGGAGTACTGGGGGACCCCGTTGGGTCACCGGTAAACTCATCTTT.

This clone was counted a few times. The translation of this DNA and the TCRdb protein of a much larger clone differ at residue 7, probably owing to a read error; the protein shown here is translated from the DNA. The chain has TRDV1 and TRDJ1; D may be TRDD3 (9 bases). This CDR3 has 28 amino acids. The V gene's germline CDR1 is TSWWSYY and CDR2 QGS. Trimming removed 0 bases at V and 1 base at J, with 48 bases between. The chain's CDR3 is CALGELRGRVFFRASYELGDFRTDKLIF. CDR3 DNA sequence: TGTGCTCTTGGGGAACTAAGGGGTCGGGTCTTCTTTCGGGCTTCCTACGAGCTGGGGGATTTTCGCACCGATAAACTCATCTTT.

This clone was seen repeatedly, ten times or more. The protein TCRdb gives is from a much larger clone and does not agree with this DNA's translation at residue 19, likely a read error; the protein shown here comes from the DNA. The chain carries TRDV1 and TRDJ1; 9 bases line up with TRDD2. The J gene was missing in TCRdb and was found by matching the end of the DNA to germline. CDR3 length: 22 amino acids. The V gene's germline CDR1 is TSWWSYY and CDR2 QGS. CDR3 residues: CALGELHTTRLPTFSFTDRLIF. DNA of the CDR3: TGTGCTCTTGGGGAACTGCATACCACCCGCCTTCCTACTTTCAGTTTTACCGATAGACTCATCTTT.

This clone was seen ten or more times. For this DNA, TCRdb reports the protein of a much larger clone, which diverges at residue 13, most likely from a read error; the protein presented here is translated directly from the DNA. The V and J genes are TRDV2 and TRDJ1, with TRDD3 identical over 9 bases. Assignment of the J gene here rests on matching the DNA to germline, because TCRdb gives none. The trim removed 1 base at V and 0 bases at J, leaving 20 bases unmatched. Germline CDR1 and CDR2: GEAIGNYY and EKD. This CDR3 contains 21 residues. In DNA, the CDR3 is TGTGCCTGTGACACATCGATACTGGGGGACTTAATCTCGCGGTACACCGATAAACTCATCTTT. Protein sequence: CACDTSILGDLISRYTDKLIF.